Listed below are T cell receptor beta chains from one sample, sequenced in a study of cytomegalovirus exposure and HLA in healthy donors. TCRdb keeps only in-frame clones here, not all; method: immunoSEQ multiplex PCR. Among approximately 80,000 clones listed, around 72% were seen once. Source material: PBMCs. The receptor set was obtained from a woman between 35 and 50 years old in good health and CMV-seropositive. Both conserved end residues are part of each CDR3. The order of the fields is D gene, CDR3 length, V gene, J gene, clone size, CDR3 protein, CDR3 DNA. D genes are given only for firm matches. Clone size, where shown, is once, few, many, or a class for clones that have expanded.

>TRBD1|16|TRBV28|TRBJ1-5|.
CASSSETGVRNQPQHF
TGTGCCAGCAGTTCCGAGACAGGGGTCCGCAATCAGCCCCAGCATTTT
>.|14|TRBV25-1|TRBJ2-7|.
CASSPSLGNYEQYF
TGTGCCAGCAGCCCTTCCCTCGGGAACTACGAGCAGTACTTC
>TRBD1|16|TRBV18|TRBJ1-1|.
CASSPERTGVGSEAFF
TGTGCCAGCTCACCCGAAAGGACAGGGGTGGGTTCTGAAGCTTTCTTT
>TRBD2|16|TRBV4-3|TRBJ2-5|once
CASSQGGTSVSETQYF
TGCGCCAGCAGCCAGGGGGGGACTAGCGTTTCGGAGACCCAGTACTTC
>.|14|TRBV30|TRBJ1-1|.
CAWSGHLGGTEAFF
TGTGCCTGGAGTGGACACCTAGGGGGTACTGAAGCTTTCTTT
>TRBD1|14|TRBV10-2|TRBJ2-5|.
CASSERGRGETQYF
TGCGCCAGCAGTGAAAGGGGGCGCGGGGAGACCCAGTACTTC
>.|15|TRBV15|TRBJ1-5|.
CATSRVLDSNQPQHF
TGTGCCACCAGCAGAGTACTTGATAGCAATCAGCCCCAGCATTTT
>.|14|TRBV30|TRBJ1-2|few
CAWIPSQGSYGYTF
TGTGCCTGGATCCCCAGCCAGGGAAGCTATGGCTACACCTTC
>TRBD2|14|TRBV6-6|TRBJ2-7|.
CASRLSGSSYEQYF
TGTGCCAGCAGACTTAGCGGGAGCTCCTACGAGCAGTACTTC
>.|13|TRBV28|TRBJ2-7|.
CASRRDNGHEQYF
TGTGCCAGCAGAAGGGACAATGGCCACGAGCAGTACTTC
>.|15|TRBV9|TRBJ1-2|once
CASSPHGGDNYGYTF
TGTGCCAGCAGCCCCCATGGGGGGGACAACTATGGCTACACCTTC
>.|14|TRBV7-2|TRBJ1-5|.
CASSPDRRNQPQHF
TGTGCCAGCAGCCCGGACAGACGCAATCAGCCCCAGCATTTT
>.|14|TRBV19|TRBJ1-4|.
CASSIVGANEKLFF
TGTGCCAGTAGTATCGTGGGAGCTAATGAAAAACTGTTTTTT
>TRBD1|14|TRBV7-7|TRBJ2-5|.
CASSLTGPGETQYF
TGTGCCAGCAGCTTGACAGGGCCAGGGGAGACCCAGTACTTC
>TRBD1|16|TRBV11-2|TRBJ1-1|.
CASSPGTGWENTEAFF
TGTGCCAGCAGCCCAGGGACAGGTTGGGAGAACACTGAAGCTTTCTTT
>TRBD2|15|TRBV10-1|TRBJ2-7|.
CASKNGLAGNYEQYF
TGCGCCAGCAAGAACGGACTAGCGGGAAACTACGAGCAGTACTTC
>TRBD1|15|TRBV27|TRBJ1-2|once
CASSLKPGGNYGYTF
TGTGCCAGCAGTTTAAAGCCAGGGGGCAACTATGGCTACACCTTC
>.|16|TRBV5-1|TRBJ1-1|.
CASSFQGADRSAEAFF
TGCGCCAGCAGCTTCCAAGGAGCAGACAGGAGCGCTGAAGCTTTCTTT
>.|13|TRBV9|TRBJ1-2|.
CASSAEGYYGYTF
TGTGCCAGCAGCGCGGAGGGGTACTATGGCTACACCTTC
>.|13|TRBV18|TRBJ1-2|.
CASSPQGDYGYTF
TGTGCCAGCTCACCACAGGGGGACTATGGCTACACCTTC
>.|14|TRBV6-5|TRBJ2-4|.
CASSYRGYQNIQYF
TGTGCCAGCAGTTACAGGGGATACCAAAACATTCAGTACTTC
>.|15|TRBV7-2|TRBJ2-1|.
CASSLASGRYNEQFF
TGTGCCAGCAGCTTAGCGTCGGGGAGATACAATGAGCAGTTCTTC
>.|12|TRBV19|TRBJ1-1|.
CASSIASAEAFF
TGTGCCAGTAGTATCGCGTCGGCTGAAGCTTTCTTT
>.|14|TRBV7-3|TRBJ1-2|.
CASSLGGLMDGYTF
TGTGCCAGCAGCTTAGGGGGACTGATGGATGGCTACACCTTC
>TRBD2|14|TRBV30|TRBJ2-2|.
CAWSVLAGAGELFF
TGTGCCTGGAGTGTACTAGCGGGGGCCGGGGAGCTGTTTTTT
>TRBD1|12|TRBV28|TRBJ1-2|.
CASGTVLYGYTF
TGTGCCAGCGGGACAGTGCTTTATGGCTACACCTTC
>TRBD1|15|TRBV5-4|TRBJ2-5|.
CASSQGQGSVETQYF
TGTGCCAGCAGCCAAGGACAGGGGTCGGTAGAGACCCAGTACTTC
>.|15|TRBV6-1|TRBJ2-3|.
CASSESRYYTDTQYF
TGTGCCAGCAGTGAATCCCGCTATTACACAGATACGCAGTATTTT
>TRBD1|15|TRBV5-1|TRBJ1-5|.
CASSLEGAGNQPQHF
TGCGCCAGCAGCTTGGAGGGGGCAGGTAATCAGCCCCAGCATTTT
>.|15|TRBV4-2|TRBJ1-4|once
CASSQDPGGNEKLFF
TGTGCCAGCAGCCAAGACCCCGGAGGTAATGAAAAACTGTTTTTT
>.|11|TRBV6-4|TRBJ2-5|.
CARGREGTQYF
TGTGCCAGGGGAAGAGAGGGGACCCAGTACTTC
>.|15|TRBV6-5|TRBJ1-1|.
CASKRNRAQVTEAFF
TGTGCCAGCAAAAGAAACAGGGCTCAGGTCACTGAAGCTTTCTTT
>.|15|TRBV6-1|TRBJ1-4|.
CASSEGWGGGEKLFF
TGTGCCAGCAGTGAAGGGTGGGGAGGGGGTGAAAAACTGTTTTTT
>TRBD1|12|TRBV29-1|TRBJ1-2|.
CSVEQGDYGYTF
TGCAGCGTTGAGCAGGGGGACTATGGCTACACCTTC
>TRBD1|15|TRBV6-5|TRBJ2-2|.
CASREGQGNTGELFF
TGTGCCAGCAGGGAGGGACAGGGAAACACCGGGGAGCTGTTTTTT
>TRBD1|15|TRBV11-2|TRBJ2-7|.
CASSLVSGQGYEQYF
TGTGCCAGCAGCTTAGTATCCGGACAGGGGTACGAGCAGTACTTC
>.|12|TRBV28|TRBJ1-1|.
CASSLYCSEAFF
TGTGCCAGCAGTTTATACTGTAGTGAAGCTTTCTTT
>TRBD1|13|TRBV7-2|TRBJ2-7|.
CASSSGTGDEQYF
TGTGCCAGCAGCTCCGGGACAGGGGACGAGCAGTACTTC
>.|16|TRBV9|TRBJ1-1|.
CASGGNPGLMNTEAFF
TGTGCCAGCGGGGGGAATCCGGGACTGATGAACACTGAAGCTTTCTTT
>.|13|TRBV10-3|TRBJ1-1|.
CAISLQLNTEAFF
TGTGCCATCAGTCTTCAGTTGAACACTGAAGCTTTCTTT
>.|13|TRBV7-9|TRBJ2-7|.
CASSLVNRDEQYF
TGTGCCAGCAGCTTAGTGAACAGGGACGAGCAGTACTTC
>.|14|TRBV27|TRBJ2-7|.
CASSLQTGYYEQYF
TGTGCCAGCAGTTTACAGACAGGTTACTACGAGCAGTACTTC
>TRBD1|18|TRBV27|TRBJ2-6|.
CASSFRGRFSSGANVLTF
TGTGCCAGCAGTTTCAGGGGGCGCTTCAGCTCTGGGGCCAACGTCCTGACTTTC
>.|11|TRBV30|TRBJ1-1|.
CAWSVSRGAFF
TGTGCCTGGAGTGTAAGTCGGGGAGCTTTCTTT
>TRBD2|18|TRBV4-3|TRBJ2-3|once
CASSQGVASGGPPDTQYF
TGCGCCAGCAGCCAAGGTGTGGCTAGCGGGGGCCCACCAGATACGCAGTATTTT
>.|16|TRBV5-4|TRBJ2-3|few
CASSLFRGIGTDTQYF
TGTGCCAGCAGCTTATTTAGGGGGATAGGCACAGATACGCAGTATTTT
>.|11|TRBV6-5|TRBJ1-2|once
CATFSVGGYTF
TGTGCCACCTTCTCAGTCGGGGGCTACACCTTC
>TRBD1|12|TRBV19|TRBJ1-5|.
CASDRGNQPQHF
TGTGCCTCGGACAGGGGTAATCAGCCCCAGCATTTT
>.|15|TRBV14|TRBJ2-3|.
CASSQDRVRSDTQYF
TGTGCCAGCAGCCAAGATCGAGTCCGTTCAGATACGCAGTATTTT
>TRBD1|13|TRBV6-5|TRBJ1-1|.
CASSRTGSVEAFF
TGTGCCAGCAGCCGGACAGGGAGTGTTGAAGCTTTCTTT
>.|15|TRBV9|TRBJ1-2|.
CASSVGQTGPNGYTF
TGTGCCAGCAGCGTAGGACAAACAGGGCCGAATGGCTACACCTTC
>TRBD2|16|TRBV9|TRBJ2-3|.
CASSVGGRGGTDTQYF
TGTGCCAGCAGCGTAGGAGGGCGGGGGGGCACAGATACGCAGTATTTT
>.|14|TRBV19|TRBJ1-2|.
CASSPFETNYGYTF
TGTGCCAGTAGTCCATTCGAGACAAACTATGGCTACACCTTC
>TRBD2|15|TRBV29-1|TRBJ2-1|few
CSVARSGTGPNEQFF
TGCAGCGTTGCCCGTAGCGGGACCGGGCCCAATGAGCAGTTCTTC
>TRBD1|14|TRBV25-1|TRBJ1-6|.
CASRAGTANSPLHF
TGTGCCAGCAGGGCCGGGACAGCAAATTCACCCCTCCACTTT
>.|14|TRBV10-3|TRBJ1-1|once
CAISDRGKNTEAFF
TGTGCCATCAGTGACAGGGGAAAGAACACTGAAGCTTTCTTT
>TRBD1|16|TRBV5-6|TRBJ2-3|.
CASSAPGQEITDTQYF
TGTGCCAGCAGCGCACCGGGACAGGAGATTACAGATACGCAGTATTTT
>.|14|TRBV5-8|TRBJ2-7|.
CASSGLGASYEQYF
TGTGCCAGCAGCGGCCTGGGGGCTTCCTACGAGCAGTACTTC
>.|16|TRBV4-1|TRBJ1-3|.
CASSQAWEGLGNTIYF
TGCGCCAGCAGCCAAGCATGGGAGGGGTTAGGAAACACCATATATTTT